These T cell receptor beta chains were read from a single sample in a study of blood T cell repertoires in COVID-19. Measured with immunoSEQ multiplex PCR; TCRdb has only the in-frame clones, and not every one. Counted here are roughly 140,000 clones, more than 65% occurring once; the ten biggest clones make up 10% to 13%. Source material: peripheral blood. All receptors come from a man aged 55 to 69 with active or convalescent COVID-19. Both conserved end residues are part of each CDR3. The D gene is left open where the match is weak. Clone size is shown for a subset of rows, as once, few, many or a class of expanded clone.

>TRBV27|TRBJ2-7|.|TRBD1
TGTGCCAGCACCTACAGGGGAAGCTCCTACGAGCAGTACTTC
CASTYRGSSYEQYF
>TRBV10-2|TRBJ1-1|.|.
TGCGCCAGCAGTGAGTCCTATTTATGGAACACTGAAGCTTTCTTT
CASSESYLWNTEAFF
>TRBV7-9|TRBJ1-5|.|.
TGTGCCAGCAGCTTAGGGGCACAAGATCAGCCCCAGCATTTT
CASSLGAQDQPQHF
>TRBV12-3/TRBV12-4|TRBJ1-2|.|.
TGTGCCAGCAGCTCTCTCGGTCGAGATGGCTACACCTTC
CASSSLGRDGYTF
>TRBV14|TRBJ1-2|.|.
TGTGCCAGCAGCCAGCAAGACAGCAACTATGGCTACACCTTC
CASSQQDSNYGYTF
>TRBV4-3|TRBJ1-1|.|.
TGCGCCAGCAGCCAAGACTCCCAGGGTTTTCTTCCTTTCTTT
CASSQDSQGFLPFF
>TRBV5-1|TRBJ1-4|.|TRBD1
TGCGCCAGCAGCTTGCCCGGGACAGATACTAATGAAAAACTGTTTTTT
CASSLPGTDTNEKLFF
>TRBV6-6|TRBJ1-5|few|.
TGTGCCAGCACCCCTAGTGCGGGGGATCAGCCCCAGCATTTT
CASTPSAGDQPQHF
>TRBV15|TRBJ2-3|.|.
TGTGCCACCAGCAGAGGAGTTAGTAGCACAGATACGCAGTATTTT
CATSRGVSSTDTQYF
>TRBV14|TRBJ2-5|.|.
TGTGCCAGCAGCCCCCCCTGGGGGCGAGGGGAGACCCAGTACTTC
CASSPPWGRGETQYF
>TRBV7-2|TRBJ1-2|.|TRBD1
TGTGCCAGCAGCCCGGACAGGGGCCGTACCTTGGGCTACACCTTC
CASSPDRGRTLGYTF
>TRBV10-3|TRBJ1-3|.|.
TGTGCCATCAGTGAAGGTCCCCCGGGGGGGGCCTACGGACCTCCTACTGGAAACACCATATATTTT
CAISEGPPGGAYGPPTGNTIYF
>TRBV28|TRBJ1-5|.|TRBD1
TGTGCCAGCAGTTTAGGGGGGACAGGGAGGAATCAGCCCCAGCATTTT
CASSLGGTGRNQPQHF
>TRBV27|TRBJ1-1|once|TRBD1
TGTGCCAGCAGCGGGACAGGGGGAGGTGAAGCTTTCTTT
CASSGTGGGEAFF
>TRBV15|TRBJ1-2|.|TRBD1
TGTGCCACCAGCAGACCAGGACAGGGTGGCTATGGCTACACCTTC
CATSRPGQGGYGYTF
>TRBV5-1|TRBJ2-5|.|TRBD2
TGCGCCAGCAGCCAGGATGTAGCGGGGAGGGCTGAGACCCAGTACTTC
CASSQDVAGRAETQYF
>TRBV25-1|TRBJ1-1|.|TRBD1
TGTGCCAGCAGTTCAGGGGGTCAAGCTTTCTTT
CASSSGGQAFF
>TRBV4-3|TRBJ1-4|.|.
TGCGCCAGCAGCCAAGTTCGCCAGATTAATGAAAAACTGTTTTTT
CASSQVRQINEKLFF
>TRBV3-1/TRBV3-2|TRBJ1-1|few|.
TGTGCCAGCAGCCATTTTAACTTGGACACTGAAGCTTTCTTT
CASSHFNLDTEAFF
>TRBV7-2|TRBJ2-1|.|TRBD1
TGTGCCAGCAGCTTGAGGGGGGACAGGGTCGTAAATGAGCAGTTCTTC
CASSLRGDRVVNEQFF
>TRBV7-9|TRBJ1-2|.|TRBD1
TGTGCCAGCAGCTTAGCTCGGGACAGGGCTTTGTATGGCTACACCTTC
CASSLARDRALYGYTF
>TRBV10-1|TRBJ1-1|.|.
TGCGCCAGCAGTGACGGGTGGAACACTGAAGCTTTCTTT
CASSDGWNTEAFF
>TRBV5-1|TRBJ1-2|.|.
TGCGCCAGCGGAGATAACTATGGCTACACCTTC
CASGDNYGYTF
>TRBV19|TRBJ1-2|.|.
TGTGCCACCAAGGACAGAGATGACTATGGCTACACCTTC
CATKDRDDYGYTF
>TRBV11-3|TRBJ2-7|.|.
TGTGCCAGCAGCTTAGCCGCTCAGGGTCCCTACGAGCAGTACTTC
CASSLAAQGPYEQYF
>TRBV9|TRBJ2-2|.|TRBD1
TGTGCCAGCAGCGAGGGACAGGGGCTCAACACCGGGGAGCTGTTTTTT
CASSEGQGLNTGELFF
>TRBV30|TRBJ2-1|.|.
TGTGCCTGGAGTACCGAGACTCGTACCTTCAATGAGCAGTTCTTC
CAWSTETRTFNEQFF
>TRBV5-1|TRBJ1-2|.|TRBD1
TGCGCCAGCAGCTATGGGACAGGGGGAAGCTATGGCTACACCTTC
CASSYGTGGSYGYTF
>TRBV2|TRBJ1-5|few|.
TGTGCCAGCACCGAGACACGTAGCAATCAGCCCCAGCATTTT
CASTETRSNQPQHF
>TRBV25-1|TRBJ2-1|.|TRBD1
TGTGCCAGCAGTGAGACCGACAGGGTTCGCAATGAGCAGTTCTTC
CASSETDRVRNEQFF
>TRBV24-1|TRBJ2-1|.|TRBD2
TGTGCCACCAGTGATTTTCCTAGCAGGACGGGAGGCTACAATGAGCAGTTCTTC
CATSDFPSRTGGYNEQFF
>TRBV6-6|TRBJ1-2|.|.
TGTGCCAGCAGTCCGAACTATGGCTACACCTTC
CASSPNYGYTF
>TRBV19|TRBJ1-5|.|TRBD1
TGTGCCAGTAGAACGACAGGGGGTGGTAGCAATCAGCCCCAGCATTTT
CASRTTGGGSNQPQHF
>TRBV5-1|TRBJ1-5|.|TRBD1
TGCGCCAGCAGCTTGGGGACAGGAGATAGCAATCAGCCCCAGCATTTT
CASSLGTGDSNQPQHF
>TRBV5-6|TRBJ2-3|.|TRBD2
TGTGCCAGCAGCGAATTTAGCGGGGGGTACACAGATACGCAGTATTTT
CASSEFSGGYTDTQYF
>TRBV3-1/TRBV3-2|TRBJ1-6|.|.
TGTGCCAGCAGCCAGGGGGCAGGGGTCGGTTCACCCCTCCACTTT
CASSQGAGVGSPLHF
>TRBV6-5|TRBJ1-2|once|.
TGTGCCAGCGGCGGACTGAGAAACTATGGCTACACCTTC
CASGGLRNYGYTF
>TRBV18|TRBJ2-3|once|TRBD2
TGTGCCAGCTCAACGACTAGCGGGAGATCTTCAGATACGCAGTATTTT
CASSTTSGRSSDTQYF
>TRBV30|TRBJ1-2|few|TRBD1
TGTGCCTGGGTCGAAGGGGCGGTAGGGACAGGGGGTAACTATGGCTACACCTTC
CAWVEGAVGTGGNYGYTF
>TRBV11-2|TRBJ2-3|.|TRBD2
TGTGCCAGCAGCCCGCGGGGTAGCGGGAGGGCCTGGGATACGCAGTATTTT
CASSPRGSGRAWDTQYF
>TRBV19|TRBJ2-5|once|.
TGTGCCAGTAGTTCGATGGTCGGGGGATCAGAGACCCAGTACTTC
CASSSMVGGSETQYF
>TRBV25-1|TRBJ1-4|.|.
TGTGCCAGCAGTGACGAGACAGACACTAATGAAAAACTGTTTTTT
CASSDETDTNEKLFF
>TRBV20-1|TRBJ1-4|once|.
TGCAGTGCTATGGAGGGTGAAAAACTGTTTTTT
CSAMEGEKLFF
>TRBV4-3|TRBJ2-3|.|TRBD2
TGCGCCAGCAGCCACGACACCCATAGCGGGAGTAGTTATACGCAGTATTTT
CASSHDTHSGSSYTQYF
>TRBV10-1|TRBJ1-6|.|TRBD1
TGCGCCAGCAGCGACGACAGGGAAAATTCACCCCTCCACTTT
CASSDDRENSPLHF
>TRBV4-3|TRBJ1-1|.|.
TGCGCCAGCAGCGAGGTTCGGGGGGCAGGCACTGAAGCTTTCTTT
CASSEVRGAGTEAFF
>TRBV19|TRBJ1-5|few|TRBD1
TGTGCCAGTAGTAAGAACAGGGGCCAGCCCCAGCATTTT
CASSKNRGQPQHF
>TRBV18|TRBJ2-7|.|.
TGTGCCAGCTCGTATGGACAAGCCTACGAGCAGTACTTC
CASSYGQAYEQYF
>TRBV5-4|TRBJ2-2|.|TRBD2
TGTGCCAGCAGCTCCCCCGGGGGGGCGGCCGGGGAGCTGTTTTTT
CASSSPGGAAGELFF